The rows below give T cell receptor beta chains drawn from one sample of a study of siplizumab effects on memory and regulatory T cells. Using immunoSEQ multiplex PCR, the repertoire was profiled, and TCRdb retains in-frame clones only, with some absent. The sample holds about 100,000 clones, approximately 94% seen once. The material sequenced was non-Treg CD4+ T cells sorted from blood. The receptor set was obtained from a human donor in good health. The CDR3 runs from the conserved cysteine through the conserved F or W. Fields, in order: V gene, J gene, clone size, D gene, CDR3 DNA, CDR3 protein. A D gene is named only where the DNA matches it firmly. Clone size is given for some rows only: seen once, a few or many times, or a class if the clone is expanded.

v_gene: TRBV15; j_gene: TRBJ2-4; abundance: .; d_gene: TRBD2; CDR3nt: TGTGCCACCACTTTGGGGACTAGCGGGAGTGAAGACATTCAGTACTTC; CDR3aa: CATTLGTSGSEDIQYF
v_gene: TRBV29-1; j_gene: TRBJ2-5; abundance: .; d_gene: .; CDR3nt: TGCAGCGCCGAAGGCGGGGCCAGGGAGACCCAGTACTTC; CDR3aa: CSAEGGARETQYF
v_gene: TRBV25-1; j_gene: TRBJ2-5; abundance: .; d_gene: .; CDR3nt: TGTGCCAGCAGTGAATTGGCGGCCCAAGAGACCCAGTACTTC; CDR3aa: CASSELAAQETQYF
v_gene: TRBV7-2; j_gene: TRBJ2-5; abundance: .; d_gene: .; CDR3nt: TGTGCCAGCAGCTCCAGGTTAGGGGGAGGGCCGGAGACCCAGTACTTC; CDR3aa: CASSSRLGGGPETQYF
v_gene: TRBV9; j_gene: TRBJ2-2; abundance: .; d_gene: .; CDR3nt: TGTGCCAGCAGCGTAGTCCCGAAATACACCGGGGAGCTGTTTTTT; CDR3aa: CASSVVPKYTGELFF
v_gene: TRBV21-1; j_gene: TRBJ1-2; abundance: .; d_gene: .; CDR3nt: TGTGCCAGCAGCAATAGGGGACAGACTAACTATGGCTACACCTTC; CDR3aa: CASSNRGQTNYGYTF
v_gene: TRBV11-2; j_gene: TRBJ1-1; abundance: .; d_gene: TRBD1; CDR3nt: TGTGCCAGCAGGAGACAGGGGACCGTGAACACTGAAGCTTTCTTT; CDR3aa: CASRRQGTVNTEAFF
v_gene: TRBV19; j_gene: TRBJ2-5; abundance: .; d_gene: TRBD2; CDR3nt: TGTGCCAGTAGTATTGGGAGGGCCCTGGAGACCCAGTACTTC; CDR3aa: CASSIGRALETQYF
v_gene: TRBV5-1; j_gene: TRBJ1-2; abundance: .; d_gene: .; CDR3nt: TGCGCCAGCAGCTTGGTGGGGACACGGATTGGCTACACCTTC; CDR3aa: CASSLVGTRIGYTF
v_gene: TRBV7-2; j_gene: TRBJ1-1; abundance: .; d_gene: .; CDR3nt: TGTGCCAGCAGCTTTAAGGTGAACACTGAAGCTTTCTTT; CDR3aa: CASSFKVNTEAFF
v_gene: TRBV19; j_gene: TRBJ2-2; abundance: .; d_gene: TRBD1; CDR3nt: TGTGCCAGTAGCACTACGATAACAGGGGTCACCGGGGAGCTGTTTTTT; CDR3aa: CASSTTITGVTGELFF
v_gene: TRBV7-2; j_gene: TRBJ1-2; abundance: .; d_gene: .; CDR3nt: TGTGCCAGCAGCTTTGCGGGGTTTAACTATGGCTACACCTTC; CDR3aa: CASSFAGFNYGYTF
v_gene: TRBV5-1; j_gene: TRBJ2-7; abundance: .; d_gene: TRBD2; CDR3nt: TGCGCCAGCAGCTTGGTTTTAGCGGGAGGGGACGAGCAGTACTTC; CDR3aa: CASSLVLAGGDEQYF
v_gene: TRBV15; j_gene: TRBJ1-4; abundance: .; d_gene: TRBD1; CDR3nt: TGTGCCACCAGCAGAGGACAGGGAGGACTTGAAAAACTGTTTTTT; CDR3aa: CATSRGQGGLEKLFF
v_gene: TRBV14; j_gene: TRBJ2-2; abundance: once; d_gene: .; CDR3nt: TGTGCCAGCAGCCAAGGTCGTAGGGACACCGGGGAGCTGTTTTTT; CDR3aa: CASSQGRRDTGELFF
v_gene: TRBV11-2; j_gene: TRBJ1-2; abundance: .; d_gene: .; CDR3nt: TGTGCCAGCAGCTTACAACTTGACCCAGTTGGCTACACCTTC; CDR3aa: CASSLQLDPVGYTF
v_gene: TRBV19; j_gene: TRBJ2-7; abundance: .; d_gene: .; CDR3nt: TGTGCCAGTACCAACCAGGGGACCTTACTATCCTACGAGCAGTACTTC; CDR3aa: CASTNQGTLLSYEQYF
v_gene: TRBV2; j_gene: TRBJ2-3; abundance: .; d_gene: TRBD2; CDR3nt: TGTGCCAGCAGGCTAGCGGGGGCGGACGGTACGCAGTATTTT; CDR3aa: CASRLAGADGTQYF
v_gene: TRBV7-9; j_gene: TRBJ2-2; abundance: .; d_gene: .; CDR3nt: TGTGCCAGCCCTGGGGGAAGGGCCTTGGTGGGCACCGGGGAGCTGTTTTTT; CDR3aa: CASPGGRALVGTGELFF